This TCR beta chain originates from a study of blood T cell repertoires in COVID-19. With regard to this clone: The same CDR3 is also encoded by other DNA sequences in this sample.

The table came from immunoSEQ multiplex PCR; TCRdb's copy has only in-frame clones and leaves some out. The data contain some 150,000 clones, around four fifths of them singletons. The CDR3 contains 13 residues. The V gene end was trimmed by 2 bases and the J gene end by 7 bases; junction bases not matched to a gene: 4. Germline V gives CDR1 LGHDT, CDR2 YNNKEL (reference sequence). This sequence originates from a woman in her 70s with COVID-19, enrolled during active disease. The gene calls are TRBV3-1 (or the pseudogene TRBV3-2) and TRBJ1-2, with 7 bases fitting TRBD1. The sample taken for sequencing was peripheral blood. DNA of the CDR3: TGTGCCAGCAGCCAACAAGGGGGCGGTGGCTACACCTTC. Translating gives CASSQQGGGGYTF.